These 27 T cell receptor beta chains were all obtained from the same sample, sequenced in a study of beta chain features in type 1 diabetes (dated by TCRdb to 2017 to 2018). The method behind the library was the immunoSEQ multiplex PCR assay. All of the isolated RNA was reverse transcribed with the High Capacity cDNA Reverse Transcription Kit, so expressed TCRB transcripts were sequenced. TCRdb took this table from immuneACCESS and kept in-frame rearrangements with V and J called. Such tables lack part of the clones; where checked against another copy, unresolved V genes explain under half of the gap, and the rest is unexplained. For this sample the table gives 200,000 to 250,000 clones, of which more than 9% were detected only once. The ten largest clones take up approximately 0.03% of the sample. The sample comprised naive CD4+ T cells from blood. The sample's cell subset or site label is to be understood as: true naive CD4+ T cells. These receptors were taken from a woman under 30 in good health.

A few counts support this clone. Other DNA sequences in this specimen translate into the identical CDR3. The V gene is TRBV5-1, the J gene TRBJ1-2, with D perhaps matching TRBD1 (6 bases). CDR3 size: 12 residues. Germline loops: CDR1 SGHRS, CDR2 YFSETQ. Trimming stripped 4 bases from V and 5 bases from J, with 9 bases between. For the CDR3, the DNA is TGCGCCAGCAGCCCGGACAGTTATGGCTACACCTTC. Protein sequence: CASSPDSYGYTF.

This clone was detected a few times. The chain couples TRBV7-3 to TRBJ1-4, with 7 bases matching TRBD1. V lost 3 bases, J lost 8 bases, and 12 bases stayed unmatched. This CDR3 is 16 amino acids long. CDR1 is SGHTA and CDR2 is FQGTGA in the germline V gene. CDR3 nucleotide sequence: TGTGCCAGCAGCTTCCCCAACAGGGGTTTAAGGGAAAAACTGTTTTTT. Translation gives CASSFPNRGLREKLFF.

This rearrangement joins TRBV11-1 to TRBJ2-3, with 8 nucleotides matching TRBD2. Looked up from germline, CDR1 is SGHAT and CDR2 is FQDESV (reference sequence). CDR3 size: 17 residues. Trimming cost V 5 bases and J 2 bases; bases outside gene matches: 12. The CDR3: CASSLSGSSGATDTQYF. CDR3 coding DNA: TGTGCCAGCAGCCTCTCAGGGAGTAGCGGGGCCACAGATACGCAGTATTTT.

The sample holds a few counts of this clone. This rearrangement joins TRBV6-5 to TRBJ1-5; a possible D gene is TRBD1 (5 bases). This CDR3 comprises 14 residues. Germline values: CDR1 MNHEY, CDR2 SVGAGI. V lost 0 bases and J 7 bases, leaving 10 bases between the germline ends. The CDR3 DNA sequence: TGTGCCAGCAGTTACTCAGGGGATGAGCAGCCCCAGCATTTT. This sequence encodes CASSYSGDEQPQHF.

A few counts support this clone. The V gene is TRBV6-6, the J gene TRBJ2-1; TRBD2 aligns across 10 bases. The V gene's germline CDR1 is MNHNY and CDR2 SVGAGI (reference sequence). This CDR3 contains 15 residues. The trim removed 6 bases at V and 8 bases at J, leaving 10 bases unmatched. The chain's CDR3 is CASSPRSGGADEQFF. CDR3 coding DNA: TGTGCCAGCAGCCCCCGCAGCGGGGGGGCCGATGAGCAGTTCTTC.

The V and J genes are TRBV6-1 and TRBJ1-2; D ambiguous. This CDR3 has 12 residues. The V end was cut by 3 bases, the J end by 4 bases, with 6 bases between. Germline CDR1 MNHNS, CDR2 SASEGT. In DNA form, the CDR3 reads TGTGCCAGCAGTGATAACAGCTATGGCTACACCTTC. It codes for CASSDNSYGYTF.

The sample holds a few counts of this clone. The V gene is TRBV6-1, the J gene TRBJ1-2; no clear D. V lost 7 bases to trimming and J lost 4 bases, with 19 bases between them. This CDR3 has 15 amino acids. Per the germline V gene, CDR1 is MNHNS and CDR2 is SASEGT. The CDR3 here is CASNPRSNSGYGYTF. CDR3 bases: TGTGCCAGCAACCCTAGGAGTAATTCGGGCTATGGCTACACCTTC.

This clone came up a few times. J is TRBJ2-5 and V is TRBV30; D ambiguous. V lost 3 bases to trimming and J lost 4 bases, with 12 bases between them. Germline V gene data show CDR1 as GTSNPN and CDR2 as SVGIG (reference sequence). The CDR3 loop spans 13 amino acids. The DNA for the CDR3 is TGTGCCTGGAGCTCTAGTGGGTTAGAGACCCAGTACTTC. It is translated as CAWSSSGLETQYF.

This clone was seen a few times. This chain connects TRBV5-4 to TRBJ2-1; D call uncertain. Per germline, CDR1 SGHNT and CDR2 YYREEE (reference sequence). This CDR3 spans 12 amino acids. The V gene lost 4 bases and the J gene lost 9 bases, with 11 bases spanning the gap. CDR3 in amino acids: CASSVTGSEQFF. The CDR3 nucleotides are TGTGCCAGCAGCGTGACGGGTAGTGAGCAGTTCTTC. Based on the CDR3 plus reference TRBV5-4 and TRBJ2-1, the full variable domain is ETGVTQSPTHLIKTRGQQVTLRCSSQSGHNTVSWYQQALGQGPQFIFQYYREEENGRGNFPPRFSGLQFPNYSSELNVNALELDDSALYLCASSVTGSEQFFGPGTRLTVL.

The chain carries TRBV28 and TRBJ1-1; D gene uncertain. CDR1 MDHEN and CDR2 SYDVKM come from the germline V gene. Trimming took off 6 bases at V and 6 bases at J, with 14 bases between the two ends. This CDR3 comprises 13 residues. CDR3 loop: CASRPHLVAEAFF. Here the CDR3 DNA reads TGTGCCAGCAGACCGCACTTGGTGGCTGAAGCTTTCTTT.

This clone showed up many times. The chain couples TRBV5-4 to TRBJ2-7; D is unclear. The V end lost 0 bases, the J end lost 6 bases, and 10 bases lay between the germline ends. The CDR3 contains 13 residues. The germline V gene has CDR1 SGHNT and CDR2 YYREEE (reference sequence). Written as DNA, the CDR3 is TGTGCCAGCAGCTTGGATTGGGCCGGCGAGCAGTACTTC. This sequence encodes CASSLDWAGEQYF.

This clone turned up a few times. The genes are TRBV4-1 and TRBJ2-7, with 11 nucleotides matching TRBD2. Per germline, CDR1 MGHRA and CDR2 YSYEKL. CDR3 length: 13 amino acids. V lost 3 bases, J lost 7 bases, and 2 bases stayed unmatched. The CDR3 DNA reads TGCGCCAGCAGCCAGGGACTAGCGGAGGAGCAGTACTTC. It codes for CASSQGLAEEQYF.

The V gene is TRBV9, the J gene TRBJ2-1; 8 positions match TRBD2. V lost 4 bases to trimming and J lost 3 bases; unmatched junction nucleotides: 12. This CDR3 has 17 residues. CDR1 and CDR2 (germline): SGDLS, YYNGEE. The CDR3 nucleotides are TGTGCCAGCAGCCCCCCGGGGGGGCTAGCGGGCTACAATGAGCAGTTCTTC. Translated: CASSPPGGLAGYNEQFF. Full variable domain (rest looked up from reference TRBV9 and TRBJ2-1): DSGVTQTPKHLITATGQRVTLRCSPRSGDLSVYWYQQSLDQGLQFLIQYYNGEERAKGNILERFSAQQFPDLHSELNLSSLELGDSALYFCASSPPGGLAGYNEQFFGPGTRLTVL.

This chain uses TRBV6-5 with TRBJ1-2; 7 nucleotides match TRBD1. CDR3 length: 14 residues. Looked up from germline, CDR1 is MNHEY and CDR2 is SVGAGI. With 2 bases clipped from V and 5 bases from J, the junction kept 5 bases outside the gene matches. This chain's CDR3 is CASSYRGRGYGYTF. Here the CDR3 DNA reads TGTGCCAGCAGTTACAGGGGGCGCGGGTATGGCTACACCTTC.

In this sample, this clone turned up a few times. Other nucleotide sequences from this sample produce the same CDR3. The chain joins TRBV5-1 to TRBJ1-1; TRBD1 might be the D (6 bases). Germline loops: CDR1 SGHRS, CDR2 YFSETQ. There are 13 residues in the CDR3. The V and J ends lost 3 bases and 4 bases respectively, with 10 bases between them. CDR3 protein: CASSSQGSTEAFF. CDR3 nucleotides: TGCGCCAGCAGCTCACAGGGCTCCACTGAAGCTTTCTTT.

This chain joins TRBV6-6 and TRBJ2-7, with 9 positions matching TRBD1. Trimming removed 5 bases from V and 3 bases from J; junction bases left unmatched: 5. The CDR3 length is 14 residues. In germline, CDR1 is MNHNY, CDR2 SVGAGI (reference sequence). The CDR3 DNA sequence: TGTGCCAGCAGTCAACAGGGGGCATACTACGAGCAGTACTTC. It specifies CASSQQGAYYEQYF.

This clone came up a few times. The chain recombines TRBV4-2 with TRBJ2-7, with a possible D match to TRBD2 (7 bases). CDR1 and CDR2 (germline): LGHNA, YNFKEQ. V dropped 2 bases and J dropped 0 bases, with 14 bases sitting between them. The CDR3 covers 16 residues. The chain's CDR3 is CASSQQAGADSYEQYF. The DNA for the CDR3 is TGTGCCAGCAGCCAACAGGCGGGGGCCGACTCCTACGAGCAGTACTTC.

The chain uses TRBV29-1 and TRBJ2-5; 8 bases match TRBD1. The CDR3 has 13 residues. Trimming removed 7 bases from V and 0 bases from J; junction bases left unmatched: 4. Germline-derived CDR1 and CDR2 are SQVTM and ANQGSEA. This CDR3 is CSAWTGNQETQYF. The DNA for the CDR3 is TGCAGCGCCTGGACAGGGAACCAAGAGACCCAGTACTTC.

The J gene is TRBJ2-1, the V gene TRBV7-2; 7 bases are shared with TRBD2. This CDR3 spans 14 amino acids. With 8 bases clipped from V and 9 bases from J, the junction kept 13 bases outside the gene matches. CDR1 SGHTA and CDR2 FQGNSA come from the germline V gene. The CDR3: CASLLGGSLVEQFF. The CDR3 bases are TGTGCCAGCTTACTTGGCGGGAGTTTGGTTGAGCAGTTCTTC. Based on the CDR3 plus reference TRBV7-2 and TRBJ2-1, the full variable domain is GAGVSQSPSNKVTEKGKDVELRCDPISGHTALYWYRQSLGQGLEFLIYFQGNSAPDKSGLPSDRFSAERTGGSVSTLTIQRTQQEDSAVYLCASLLGGSLVEQFFGPGTRLTVL.

This clone occurred a few times. The chain couples TRBV7-9 to TRBJ2-7; TRBD1 matches 9 bases. The CDR3 spans 16 residues. Germline V gives CDR1 SEHNR, CDR2 FQNEAQ (reference sequence). J gave up 2 bases and V 1 base, and 6 bases lay outside the gene matches. CDR3: CASSLGQGQGTYEQYF. CDR3 nucleotide sequence: TGTGCCAGCAGCTTAGGTCAGGGACAGGGCACCTACGAGCAGTACTTC.

In its sample, this clone was seen a few times. The rearrangement links TRBV30 to TRBJ1-3; D remains ambiguous. The CDR3 sequence is 15 residues long. Germline V gene data show CDR1 as GTSNPN and CDR2 as SVGIG (reference sequence). The V gene lost 1 base and the J gene lost 1 base, with 11 bases spanning the gap. The CDR3 is CAWSGGRPSGNTIYF. The CDR3 DNA is TGTGCCTGGAGTGGCGGTCGACCATCTGGAAACACCATATATTTT.

Comment on this clone: One junction end disagrees with the germline gene, perhaps due to a read error. The chain has TRBV4-1 and TRBJ2-2; D may be TRBD2 (6 bases). Germline values: CDR1 MGHRA, CDR2 YSYEKL. The length of the CDR3 is 13 residues. CDR3 region: CASSRTTAGELFF. CDR3 sequence (DNA): TGTGCCAGCAGCCGGACTACAGCCGGGGAGCTGTTTTTT.

V and J are TRBV19 and TRBJ1-1; 10 bases map to TRBD1. J lost 5 bases, V lost 5 bases, and 8 bases had no gene match. The CDR3 runs to 15 residues. CDR1 and CDR2 (germline): LNHDA, SQIVND (reference sequence). CDR3 nucleotide sequence: TGTGCCAGTAGTCCAACGACAGGGGGCTGGACTGAAGCTTTCTTT. It specifies CASSPTTGGWTEAFF.

This chain joins TRBV10-2 and TRBJ1-2; D is ambiguous. The CDR3 sequence is 13 residues long. From germline, CDR1 is WSHSY and CDR2 SAAADI. Trimming shortened V by 4 bases and J by 2 bases, and 8 bases separated the two germline ends. The CDR3 sequence is CASSANSNYGYTF. Here the CDR3 DNA reads TGCGCCAGCAGTGCTAACAGCAACTATGGCTACACCTTC.

Only a few counts were recorded for this clone. The CDR3 bases are TGCGCCAGCAGCCTGACAGGGCGCACTGAAGCTTTCTTT. Protein: CASSLTGRTEAFF. The chain joins TRBV5-1 to TRBJ1-1; TRBD1 matches 7 bases. V gave up 4 bases and J gave up 4 bases; unmatched junction bases: 4. Germline lookup yields CDR1 SGHRS and CDR2 YFSETQ. This CDR3 is built from 13 residues.

In this sample, this clone turned up a few times. The rearrangement joins TRBV18 to TRBJ1-1, with TRBD1 matching over 7 bases. CDR3 length: 13 amino acids. V lost 4 bases and J lost 6; bases outside the gene matches: 5. Germline CDR1 and CDR2: KGHSH and LQKENI. The DNA for the CDR3 is TGTGCCAGCTCACAGACAGGGTTATCTGAAGCTTTCTTT. Protein: CASSQTGLSEAFF.

A few counts support this clone. The chain is built from TRBV19 and TRBJ2-1; 11 nucleotides align to TRBD2. Unmatched junction bases numbered 9, after V lost 3 bases and J lost 8 bases. This CDR3 comprises 16 residues. Germline loops: CDR1 LNHDA, CDR2 SQIVND (reference sequence). Here the CDR3 reads CASSITLAGGYDEQFF. The DNA of the CDR3 is TGTGCCAGTAGTATTACCTTAGCGGGAGGGTACGATGAGCAGTTCTTC.